These 2 T cell receptor beta chains share one sample of origin, sequenced in a study of preoperative IRX-2 immunotherapy in early breast cancer. As for treatment: preoperative locoregional IRX-2 cytokine immunotherapy. Generated by immunoSEQ multiplex PCR, the TCRdb table keeps only in-frame clones and is missing some. The sample consists of more than 20,000 clones, about 90% of them appearing once. The sequenced sample was tumor tissue, obtained after IRX-2 immunotherapy. These receptors were obtained from a human donor with breast cancer.

V gene TRBV6-4 combines with J gene TRBJ1-2, with D unclear. Germline loops: CDR1 MRHNA, CDR2 SNTAGT. The CDR3 loop spans 13 amino acids. The V end lost 5 bases, the J end lost 1 base, and 8 bases lay between the germline ends. CDR3: CASSPESNYGYTF. CDR3 DNA: TGTGCCAGCAGTCCTGAGAGTAACTATGGCTACACCTTC.

This clone has a single count. The CDR3 DNA reads as TGCGCCAGCAGCTTTTCCGACAGGCCTGGAAACACCATATATTTT. Protein sequence: CASSFSDRPGNTIYF. This sequence joins TRBV5-1 and TRBJ1-3; the D gene is possibly TRBD1 (6 bases). V was shortened by 2 bases and J by 2 bases, with 11 bases between the two germline ends. This CDR3 is built from 15 residues. The germline CDR1 and CDR2 sequences are SGHRS and YFSETQ.